This TCR beta chain originates from a study of human T cells and chemical hapten exposure. Study background: Weekly scalp doses of diphenylcyclopropenone were given to patients during the roughly 25-week study. The upper back received 0.01% DPC by patch testing, with results read at 6 days. Study results and limitations: It was expanded TCRs that formed significantly more large CDR3 similarity clusters than controls did.

In its sample, this clonotype was seen many times. Its specificity is unknown. Time point reported: patch test 2, 6 weeks after DPC sensitization. The sample's treatment: therapeutic diphenylcyclopropenone sensitization with weekly scalp DPC. Between the trimmed V and J ends, which lost 4 bases and 4 bases, there was a span of 17 bases. The germline gives CDR1 DFQATT, CDR2 SNEGSKA (reference sequence). The CDR3 contains 15 residues. Separate cDNA molecules received unique molecular identifiers, which the library attached to them. A single record per CDR3 protein comes from TCRdb applying MiXCR to the RACE reads. The sample records about 84,000 distinct CDR3 sequences, around 9.3% being singletons.

This specimen consisted of whole blood, obtained in connection with sensitization to the hapten diphenylcyclopropenone (DPC). The TCR was taken from a woman aged 45 to 65 with alopecia areata. Some clones in this sample may be carry-over from other donors' samples. The chain carries TRBV20-1 and TRBJ1-5, with D possibly being TRBD1 (6 bases). Here the CDR3 DNA reads TGCAGTGCTACCGGGGGGCTAGGTGGGAATCAGCCCCAGCATTTT. It encodes CSATGGLGGNQPQHF.